The clone carrying this TCR beta chain has just a few counts. What it binds is not known. There are 15 residues in the CDR3. CDR1 is SQVTM and CDR2 is ANQGSEA in the germline V gene. The V and J ends lost 7 bases and 2 bases respectively, with 15 bases between them. Assay: immunoSEQ multiplex PCR; the TCRdb copy retains only in-frame clones and omits some. The sample consists of 75,000 to 85,000 clones, 70% to 80% of them appearing once. These data originate in a study of T cell responses to AZD1222 COVID-19 vaccine. Study findings and constraints: Spike-wide coverage was observed for vaccine-associated CD4 TCRs, with dominant responses at 160-218 and 743-854.

The sequence was collected from an adult who received the MenACWY meningococcal vaccine as a control. The chain is built from TRBV29-1 and TRBJ2-6, with D maybe TRBD1 (6 bases). Sequenced here: peripheral blood, sampled 28 days after the second dose of the MenACWY control vaccine. The CDR3 nucleotides read TGCAGCGCGGACAGCGGAGAAACTGGGGCCAACGTCCTGACTTTC. It specifies CSADSGETGANVLTF. Full variable domain (missing parts from reference TRBV29-1 and TRBJ2-6): SAVISQKPSRDICQRGTSLTIQCQVDSQVTMMFWYRQQPGQSLTLIATANQGSEATYESGFVIDKFPISRPNLTFSTLTVSNMSPEDSSIYLCSADSGETGANVLTFGAGSRLTVL.